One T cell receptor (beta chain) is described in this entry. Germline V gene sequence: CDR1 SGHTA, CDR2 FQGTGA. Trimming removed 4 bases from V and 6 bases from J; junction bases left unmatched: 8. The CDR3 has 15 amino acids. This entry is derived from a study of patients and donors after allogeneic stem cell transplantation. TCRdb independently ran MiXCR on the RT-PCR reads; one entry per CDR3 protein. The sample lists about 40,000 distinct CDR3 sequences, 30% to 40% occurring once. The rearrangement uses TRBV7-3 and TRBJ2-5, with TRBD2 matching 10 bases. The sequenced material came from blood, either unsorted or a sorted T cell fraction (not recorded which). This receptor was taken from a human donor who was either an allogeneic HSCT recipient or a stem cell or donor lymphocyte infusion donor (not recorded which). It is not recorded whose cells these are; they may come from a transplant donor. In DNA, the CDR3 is TGTGCCAGCAGCTCCGGTGGGACTAGCGAAAAGACCCAGTACTTC. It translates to CASSSGGTSEKTQYF.